This is a list of T cell receptor beta chains from one sample in a study of human CD8 memory T cell subsets. From the 5' RACE reads, TCRdb lists one entry per CDR3 protein and no DNA. The sample spans 9,000 to 13,000 distinct CDR3 sequences; the ten largest clones claim over 7%. The sequencing input was CD8+ T cells from PBMCs. These receptor sequences come from a human donor in good health. The CDR3 runs from the conserved cysteine through the conserved F or W. Some rows have no size entry. The others give once, few or many, or a class for an expanded clone.

clone size	V gene	J gene	CDR3 protein
NA	TRBV29-1	TRBJ2-1	CSVVSGRVEQFF
NA	TRBV5-5	TRBJ2-7	CASSLATQGVYEQYF
NA	TRBV29-1	TRBJ2-2	CSVLGLAGGLNTGELFF
NA	TRBV13	TRBJ1-5	CASSLAASNQPQHF
NA	TRBV6-2/TRBV6-3	TRBJ2-5	CASSYLWGRTPRETQYF
NA	TRBV27	TRBJ2-1	CASSFGPGTGNFYEQFF
NA	TRBV5-4	TRBJ2-7	CASSLTALPTGEQYF
NA	TRBV15	TRBJ2-3	CATSGLAASTDTQYF
medium-sized	TRBV29-1	TRBJ2-4	CSVGYRNHGNIQYF
medium-sized	TRBV6-6	TRBJ1-2	CASSYEGGYGYTF
NA	TRBV21-1	TRBJ1-2	CASSKSYRVGYGYTF
NA	TRBV6-6	TRBJ2-2	CASSFQGATGELFF
NA	TRBV10-3	TRBJ2-3	CAISDTESTDTQYF
medium-sized	TRBV14	TRBJ2-1	CASSPSLDRSYNEQFF
NA	TRBV7-9	TRBJ1-1	CASSLESTGNTEAFF
NA	TRBV27	TRBJ2-7	CASSSDRRPYEQYF
NA	TRBV29-1	TRBJ2-1	CSVEERAGYNEQFF
NA	TRBV14	TRBJ2-2	CASSPRAEYGELFF
NA	TRBV28	TRBJ2-7	CASSSPQASSYEQYF
NA	TRBV27	TRBJ1-1	CASSSGMNTEAFF
NA	TRBV28	TRBJ2-7	CASSFGTGRYEQYF
medium-sized	TRBV7-9	TRBJ1-1	CASSPRGTGDTEAFF
NA	TRBV2	TRBJ2-1	CAGMREGAYNEQFF
NA	TRBV20-1	TRBJ2-5	CSARHIDSAETQYF
NA	TRBV5-1	TRBJ2-1	CASSALLAEQFF
NA	TRBV4-1	TRBJ1-2	CASSHPAGDPGYTF
medium-sized	TRBV19	TRBJ1-5	CASSIDEGGRQPQHF
NA	TRBV28	TRBJ2-4	CASSSPGLAGPLAKNIQYF
NA	TRBV5-4	TRBJ1-2	CASSLDETANYGYTF
NA	TRBV5-6	TRBJ2-3	CASSFGQGALLDTQYF
NA	TRBV14	TRBJ2-7	CASSQDLSGYEQYF
medium-sized	TRBV5-5	TRBJ2-5	CASSLEGGQETQYF
NA	TRBV18	TRBJ2-1	CASSPATIRELGNEQFF
NA	TRBV30	TRBJ2-2	CAWNLNTGELFF
NA	TRBV5-1	TRBJ2-1	CASSPGTDVGGEQFF
NA	TRBV7-3	TRBJ2-2	CASSSPPWTGELFF
NA	TRBV28	TRBJ1-1	CASSPTTTGSEAFF
NA	TRBV30	TRBJ2-7	CAWVPGVGGIQQYF
NA	TRBV15	TRBJ2-4	CATSESGDMNIQYF
NA	TRBV10-2	TRBJ2-7	CASSESTSRWDEQYF
NA	TRBV12-3/TRBV12-4	TRBJ2-1	CASSSLDRVDEQFF
NA	TRBV4-2	TRBJ1-2	CASSPGQGISGYTF
medium-sized	TRBV6-5	TRBJ2-1	CASSYSALVSDEQFF
NA	TRBV19	TRBJ2-7	CASSIATDLPYEQYF